This T cell receptor (beta chain) emerged from a study of OX40 agonist ivuxolimab in advanced cancers. Background on the study: Patients were dosed intravenously with ivuxolimab at 0.01 to 10 mg/kg every 2 weeks.

Per the germline V gene, CDR1 is MDHEN and CDR2 is SYDVKM. This CDR3 contains 14 residues. The V and J ends lost 6 bases and 2 bases respectively, with 13 bases between them. As for this clone: Its antigen remains unknown.

Study-wide results and limits: Specificity for antigen went undetermined in the expanded peripheral T cells. The average count of expanded clones was higher among CD8+ T cells than among CD4+.

Only in-frame clones appear in the TCRdb table, and some are missing; sequencing was by immunoSEQ multiplex PCR. The profile shows more than 50,000 clones, 86% of them singletons. Patients were ineligible given autoimmune disease history or systemic immunosuppression. Sequences were derived from CD4+ or CD8+ T cells sorted from blood, sampled in a trial of the OX40 agonist ivuxolimab. This sequence was found in an adult with an advanced solid tumor such as melanoma, head and neck, liver or kidney cancer. The rearrangement joins TRBV28 to TRBJ1-1; TRBD1 might be the D (6 bases). CDR3 region: CASRVGQLNTEAFF. The CDR3 bases are TGTGCCAGCAGAGTAGGACAGCTAAACACTGAAGCTTTCTTT.